Below are 5 T cell receptor beta chains sequenced from a single sample in a study of neurological immune-mediated disorders. One entry per CDR3 protein results from TCRdb running MiXCR on the 5' RACE reads. Of approximately 46,000 distinct CDR3 sequences in the sample, about 9.3% were seen once. Source material: PBMCs. The receptor source for this set is a man aged 70-80 years with HTLV-1-associated myelopathy (HAM/TSP).

In the case of this clonotype: A much larger clonotype is one base distant, so this may be a read error. J is TRBJ2-7 and V is TRBV28; the match to TRBD2 covers 11 bases. The germline gives CDR1 MDHEN, CDR2 SYDVKM. The CDR3 length is 15 residues. V shed 10 bases and J 6 bases; nucleotides not matched to a gene: 14. CDR3 nucleotides: TGTGCCAACAGATCGCTGCTAGCGGGAGGAAGCGAGCAGTACTTC. As protein: CANRSLLAGGSEQYF.

This clonotype appeared many times. The chain is built from TRBV20-1 and TRBJ2-2, with 9 bases matching TRBD2. CDR1 DFQATT and CDR2 SNEGSKA come from the germline V gene (reference sequence). There are 14 residues in the CDR3. After removal of 6 bases from V and 5 bases from J, the junction contained 7 bases not matched to a gene. The CDR3 loop reads CSALIAGVTGELFF. The DNA of the CDR3 is TGCAGTGCCCTAATAGCGGGAGTTACCGGGGAGCTGTTTTTT.

This clonotype has ten or more counts. This chain links TRBV28 with TRBJ2-3; no firm D call. The CDR3 extends over 13 amino acids. Germline CDR1 MDHEN, CDR2 SYDVKM. The V gene lost 5 bases and the J gene lost 10 bases, with 16 bases spanning the gap. In DNA, the CDR3 is TGTGCCAGCAGTCCCGCCCCAGGTGGTGCGCAGTATTTT. This encodes CASSPAPGGAQYF.

This clonotype occurred many times. This chain uses TRBV6-1 with TRBJ2-7; 11 positions match TRBD2. V dropped 2 bases and J dropped 12; count of bases not matched to a gene: 6. The CDR3 sequence is 13 residues long. CDR1 is MNHNS, CDR2 SASEGT, per germline. The CDR3 DNA sequence: TGTGCCAGCAGTGAATCTTTAGCGGGAGGGCTGTACTTC. Protein: CASSESLAGGLYF.

This clonotype came up many times. The gene calls are TRBV20-1 and TRBJ2-3; 8 positions agree with TRBD2. The ends lost 0 bases at V and 6 bases at J; junction bases unmatched: 17. There are 18 residues in the CDR3. Per the germline V gene, CDR1 is DFQATT and CDR2 is SNEGSKA (reference sequence). The CDR3 loop reads CSARDRVAGYDRRDTQYF. The CDR3 DNA sequence: TGCAGTGCTAGAGATCGGGTAGCGGGATATGATAGGCGGGATACGCAGTATTTT.